This T cell receptor beta chain is from a study of T-cell reconstitution after alpha-beta-depleted transplantation in children. Library preparation (for TCRbeta) was performed with unique molecular identifiers. One entry per CDR3 protein results from TCRdb running MiXCR on the PCR reads. The table lists hundreds of thousands of distinct CDR3 sequences, 16% of them singletons, with approximately 1% in the top ten. The sequencing used PBMCs from the stem cell graft donor, collected from the stem cell graft. The TCR originated in a human donor who donated a stem cell graft to a child with acute myeloid leukemia.

CDR3 sequence reads: CSARHRGTIYNEQFF. The CDR3 nucleotides read TGCAGTGCTAGACATCGAGGGACAATCTACAATGAGCAGTTCTTC. The chain employs TRBV20-1 and TRBJ2-1, with D possibly being TRBD1 (6 bases). Trimming stripped 2 bases from V and 3 bases from J, with 14 bases between. Germline V CDR1 and CDR2: DFQATT, SNEGSKA (reference sequence). The CDR3 loop spans 15 amino acids.